The T cell receptor beta chain under discussion was sequenced for a study of T-cell memory formation after mild COVID-19. Study details: TCR clusters were mostly donor specific.

TCR alpha and TCR beta cDNA libraries carrying sample barcodes and UMIs were produced by 5'RACE using constant-segment primers. MiXCR, applied by TCRdb to the 5' RACE reads, yields one record per CDR3 protein. This sample yields about 180,000 distinct CDR3 sequences, of which under 20% are seen a single time; roughly 4% belongs to the top ten. Germline assignment: CDR1 SGHRS and CDR2 YFSETQ. The CDR3 consists of 14 residues. V lost 3 bases to trimming and J lost 1 base, with 7 bases between them. This clonotype came up many times. The antigen is undetermined. The study's findings and limits: Certain responding clones were present in pre-infection memory, suggesting participation of cross-reactive memory. SARS-CoV-2 specificity of second-wave clones peaking day 37 was unconfirmed.

This TCR was recovered from a man between 18 and 29 years old who had mild COVID-19 (a few samples of this study predate the infection). Cell type and time point are not known. The rearrangement uses TRBV5-1 and TRBJ1-4; TRBD1 is a possible D gene (5 bases). The sample taken for sequencing was PBMCs or a T cell subset sorted from them (not recorded which). This CDR3 is CASSSDITNEKLFF. The CDR3 DNA sequence: TGCGCCAGCAGCTCGGACATAACTAATGAAAAACTGTTTTTT.